The rows below give T cell receptor beta chains drawn from one sample of a study of beta chain features in type 1 diabetes. Here immunoSEQ multiplex PCR was the method, and the copy in TCRdb shows in-frame clones only, minus some. The sample includes under 300,000 clones, around 20% of them seen just once. Material for sequencing was naive CD4+ T cells from blood. The receptor source for this set is a woman aged 40 to 55 with type 1 diabetes. CDR3s include the opening cysteine and the closing phenylalanine or tryptophan. D genes are given only for firm matches. The listing skips clone size in some rows; elsewhere it reads once, few, many or a size class.

>TRBJ1-1|TRBV18|.|.
TGTGCCAGCTCCCTCGGGGAGAACACTGAAGCTTTCTTT
CASSLGENTEAFF
>TRBJ2-5|TRBV4-3|.|few
TGCGCCAGCAGCCCTGTCACTGGCGGGGCAGAGACCCAGTACTTC
CASSPVTGGAETQYF
>TRBJ2-1|TRBV14|.|.
TGTGCCAGCAGCCCCCTGGACCGAGGGGGCAATGAGCAGTTCTTC
CASSPLDRGGNEQFF
>TRBJ2-2|TRBV6-6|.|.
TGTGCCACCTCCTTAACAGAATCCCCCACCGGGGAGCTGTTTTTT
CATSLTESPTGELFF
>TRBJ2-5|TRBV5-4|TRBD1|.
TGTGCCGGAGGGACAGGACGCGTCCCCCAAGAGACCCAGTACTTC
CAGGTGRVPQETQYF
>TRBJ2-1|TRBV9|TRBD2|few
TGTGCCAGCAGCGTAGGAGCTAGCGGGATTGAGCAGTTCTTC
CASSVGASGIEQFF
>TRBJ2-2|TRBV18|.|.
TGTGCCAGCTCACCACCGTCACAGGCGGTCACCGGGGAGCTGTTTTTT
CASSPPSQAVTGELFF
>TRBJ2-1|TRBV29-1|.|.
TGCAGCGCAGGAGGGACTTCCCTATCGTCTGAGCAGTTCTTC
CSAGGTSLSSEQFF
>TRBJ1-4|TRBV30|.|.
TGTGCCTGGACCCTAGGGCGGCGGGGTGAAAAACTGTTTTTT
CAWTLGRRGEKLFF
>TRBJ2-1|TRBV27|.|.
TGTGCCAGCAGTTTCGGCCGGGGGGCTACGGACAATGAGCAGTTCTTC
CASSFGRGATDNEQFF
>TRBJ2-7|TRBV29-1|TRBD2|few
TGCAGCGTGGGGGGGGGCTTAGCGGGAACGACCTACGAGCAGTACTTC
CSVGGGLAGTTYEQYF
>TRBJ1-2|TRBV4-2|.|few
TGTGCCAGCAGCCAAGAAAACATTTTTAACTATGGCTACACCTTC
CASSQENIFNYGYTF
>TRBJ2-1|TRBV27|TRBD2|.
TGTGCCAGCACCGGATTTAGCGGGGGGCCCTACAATGAGCAGTTCTTC
CASTGFSGGPYNEQFF
>TRBJ2-7|TRBV7-2|TRBD1|.
TGTGCCAGCAGCCTGGACTCCGGGACAGGGTTTTACGAGCAGTACTTC
CASSLDSGTGFYEQYF
>TRBJ1-4|TRBV5-4|.|few
TGTGCCAGCAGCTTTCGGTCGAATGAAAAACTGTTTTTT
CASSFRSNEKLFF
>TRBJ2-2|TRBV7-2|.|.
TGTGCCAGCAGCTTTGGGGGGACTCCAAACACCGGGGAGCTGTTTTTT
CASSFGGTPNTGELFF
>TRBJ1-5|TRBV7-6|TRBD1|few
TGTGCCAGCAGCTTAGCGACAGGGGGAGATCAGCCCCAGCATTTT
CASSLATGGDQPQHF
>TRBJ1-5|TRBV5-6|.|few
TGTGCCAGCAGCTTGAGACAGGCCCAGGCGCCCCAGCATTTT
CASSLRQAQAPQHF
>TRBJ1-4|TRBV30|.|few
TGTGCCTGGGGCCCAACTAATGAAAAACTGTTTTTT
CAWGPTNEKLFF
>TRBJ2-7|TRBV7-3|TRBD2|.
TGTGCCAGCAGCCCCGCGTCTAGCGGAGTCTACGAGCAGTACTTC
CASSPASSGVYEQYF
>TRBJ1-1|TRBV4-3|.|.
TGCGCCAGCAGCCAGCAATGGCTGGGAGGGACTGAAGCTTTCTTT
CASSQQWLGGTEAFF
>TRBJ1-2|TRBV4-1|TRBD1|.
TGCGCCAGCAGCCAACATGGGACAGGGATTGAAGGCTACACCTTC
CASSQHGTGIEGYTF
>TRBJ1-1|TRBV29-1|.|.
TGCAGCGTTTACACTGGAGGAGCTTTCTTT
CSVYTGGAFF
>TRBJ2-3|TRBV30|TRBD2|few
TGTGCCTGGAGTACTTCCTCGGGACTAGGTAGCACAGATACGCAGTATTTT
CAWSTSSGLGSTDTQYF
>TRBJ1-2|TRBV7-2|.|.
TGTGCCAGCAGCCTCTCCGTATTTAACTATGGCTACACCTTC
CASSLSVFNYGYTF
>TRBJ1-3|TRBV5-6|TRBD1|.
TGTGCCAGCAGCTCCCAAGGGACAGGTGGAAACACCATATATTTT
CASSSQGTGGNTIYF
>TRBJ1-1|TRBV25-1|.|.
TGTGCCAGCAGGCCGTCGGGCGGGATAGGCACTGAAGCTTTCTTT
CASRPSGGIGTEAFF
>TRBJ2-4|TRBV6-5|.|.
TGTGCCAGCAGTTTGGTGGGCGCTAAAAACATTCAGTACTTC
CASSLVGAKNIQYF
>TRBJ2-1|TRBV9|.|few
TGTGCCAGCAGCGTAGTAAGTGCAGGGAATGAGCAGTTCTTC
CASSVVSAGNEQFF
>TRBJ2-1|TRBV9|.|.
TGTGCCAGCAGCGTAGTACCGAGCGATGAGCAGTTCTTC
CASSVVPSDEQFF
>TRBJ1-2|TRBV15|.|.
TGTGCCACCAGCAGAGATCTGGGCAGGGAAAATAGCTATGGCTACACCTTC
CATSRDLGRENSYGYTF
>TRBJ2-5|TRBV7-2|.|few
TGTGCCACCAACAGGGAAGGGGGGACCCAGTACTTC
CATNREGGTQYF
>TRBJ2-4|TRBV5-6|TRBD2|.
TGTGCCAGCAGCTTAGGACTAGCGGCGAGGGACATTCAGTACTTC
CASSLGLAARDIQYF
>TRBJ2-1|TRBV28|TRBD1|.
TGTGCCAGCAGTTTAGGGACAGGATTCATGGAGCAGTTCTTC
CASSLGTGFMEQFF
>TRBJ2-1|TRBV18|TRBD2|.
TGTGCCAGCTCACCCCGGACTAGCGGGAGCGGTTACAATGAGCAGTTCTTC
CASSPRTSGSGYNEQFF
>TRBJ2-3|TRBV4-3|TRBD1|.
TGCGCCAGCAGCCCGACCCCGGGCAGGGGGCAAGATACGCAGTATTTT
CASSPTPGRGQDTQYF
>TRBJ2-1|TRBV4-3|TRBD2|few
TGCGCCAGCAGCCTGACTAGCGGGGGCTACAATGAGCAGTTCTTC
CASSLTSGGYNEQFF
>TRBJ1-6|TRBV10-3|.|few
TGTGCCATCAGTGACCCCGATTCACCCCTCCACTTT
CAISDPDSPLHF
>TRBJ1-5|TRBV2|.|few
TGTGCCAGCAGTGAAGAACCGGGGATTGGCCAGCCCCAGCATTTT
CASSEEPGIGQPQHF
>TRBJ2-5|TRBV30|.|.
TGTGCCTGGAGTGCACAGGTAGAAGAGACCCAGTACTTC
CAWSAQVEETQYF
>TRBJ1-1|TRBV9|.|few
TGTGCCAGCAGCGCCGTCAATAGTGAAGCTTTCTTT
CASSAVNSEAFF
>TRBJ1-1|TRBV10-3|.|.
TGTGCCATCAGTGAACGCGGGACCGAAGCTTTCTTT
CAISERGTEAFF
>TRBJ1-1|TRBV4-3|TRBD1|.
TGCGCCAGCAGCGACAGGGGAGGTTGGACTGAAGCTTTCTTT
CASSDRGGWTEAFF
>TRBJ2-6|TRBV9|.|few
TGTGCCAGCAGCGCTCAGGTTTCTCCTGTCTCTGGGGCCAACGTCCTGACTTTC
CASSAQVSPVSGANVLTF
>TRBJ1-5|TRBV4-3|.|few
TGCGCCAGCAGCCAAGATCGAGCCCAGCCCCAGCATTTT
CASSQDRAQPQHF
>TRBJ2-1|TRBV9|TRBD2|few
TGTGCCAGCAGCAAAGGACTAGCGGCCTACAATGAGCAGTTCTTC
CASSKGLAAYNEQFF
>TRBJ1-6|TRBV7-2|TRBD1|.
TGTGCCAGCAGCCCCAGACAGGGAGAAAATTCACCCCTCCACTTT
CASSPRQGENSPLHF
>TRBJ2-3|TRBV27|TRBD2|.
TGTGCCAGCAGTTTCGGAGCGGGGGTCAGTGATACGCAGTATTTT
CASSFGAGVSDTQYF
>TRBJ2-1|TRBV5-4|.|few
TGTGCCAGCAGCTTGGACAGCGGTTCTTACAATGAGCAGTTCTTC
CASSLDSGSYNEQFF
>TRBJ2-7|TRBV7-2|.|.
TGTGCCAGCAGCTTAGGTCCCGATTACAACGAGCAGTACTTC
CASSLGPDYNEQYF
>TRBJ2-7|TRBV25-1|.|.
TGTGCCAGCAGTGATGAAGGGGTCCTTGGATCCTACGAGCAGTACTTC
CASSDEGVLGSYEQYF